Below are 4 T cell receptor beta chains sequenced from a single sample in a study of blood T cell repertoires in COVID-19. Some clones are missing from TCRdb's copy, which holds only in-frame ones; the method was immunoSEQ multiplex PCR. The table includes more than 300,000 clones, under 95% detected once. Sequences were obtained from peripheral blood. These TCRs come from a woman aged 18 to 35 who had recovered from COVID-19.

The chain couples TRBV6-5 to TRBJ2-2; D gene uncertain. Trimming cost V 4 bases and J 7 bases, with 7 bases left between them. The CDR3 covers 12 residues. The germline CDR1 and CDR2 sequences are MNHEY and SVGAGI. CDR3 nucleotides: TGTGCCAGCAGTTTCTCCGGCGGGGAGCTGTTTTTT. Its translation: CASSFSGGELFF.

This chain joins TRBV29-1 and TRBJ2-3; 8 nucleotides agree with TRBD2. CDR1 and CDR2 from the germline V gene are SQVTM and ANQGSEA. V dropped 4 bases and J dropped 0; count of bases not matched to a gene: 24. There are 21 residues in the CDR3. The CDR3 protein is CSVGPTGFGVPSGPSTDTQYF. The CDR3, as DNA: TGCAGCGTTGGGCCAACAGGGTTTGGGGTCCCTAGCGGGCCAAGCACAGATACGCAGTATTTT.

The chain combines TRBV5-5 with TRBJ1-2; no reliable D call. V was clipped by 1 base and J by 4 bases, with 14 bases between them. Germline CDR1 reads SGHKS; CDR2 reads YYEKEE (reference sequence). The CDR3 is 15 residues long. In DNA, the CDR3 is TGTGCCAGCAGCTTGCGTAACACGGCTAGCTATGGCTACACCTTC. Protein sequence: CASSLRNTASYGYTF.

J is TRBJ2-1 and V is TRBV9; 9 bases map to TRBD2. The CDR3 has 14 residues. The V gene end was trimmed by 5 bases and the J gene end by 8 bases; junction bases not matched to a gene: 8. Germline lookup yields CDR1 SGDLS and CDR2 YYNGEE. CDR3 sequence: CASSTGTSIDEQFF. The DNA of the CDR3 is TGTGCCAGCAGTACCGGGACTAGCATAGATGAGCAGTTCTTC.